This T cell receptor (beta chain) was profiled in a study of cytomegalovirus exposure and HLA in healthy donors. Study findings and constraints: The classifier, whose performance was assessed in both the original and validation cohorts, reportedly diagnosed cytomegalovirus status with high specificity and sensitivity. Rarity marked most TCR sequences, yet some public TCRs occurred in many donors.

With regard to this clone: Its antigen is still unknown.

Repertoires were generated with immunoSEQ multiplex PCR, while TCRdb's copy carries only in-frame clones and drops some. The sample carries some 140,000 clones, approximately 92% recorded once. The TCR sequence derives from a woman aged 18 to 35 in good health and CMV-seropositive. The material sequenced was PBMCs.

The CDR3 protein is CASSPTGTYEQYF. The CDR3 DNA reads TGTGCCAGCAGTCCGACAGGGACCTACGAGCAGTACTTC. The V gene is TRBV6-6, the J gene TRBJ2-7, with 7 bases identical to TRBD1. CDR3 length equals 13 residues. Trimming removed 5 bases from V and 2 bases from J; junction bases left unmatched: 3. CDR1 is MNHNY and CDR2 is SVGAGI in the germline V gene (reference sequence).